The 12 T cell receptor beta chains listed next were all sequenced from one sample in a study of T cells in Graves' hyperthyroidism and ophthalmopathy. Template material for amplifying TCR beta CDR3 regions consisted of RNA transcripts. First-round RT-PCR targeting the TCR CDR3 was performed with the HTBI primer set. TCRdb used MiXCR to reprocess the multiplex PCR reads, holding one entry per CDR3 protein. The sample includes a few hundred thousand distinct CDR3 sequences, more than 13% of them seen just once. Specimen: blood. Receptors were obtained from a woman between 25 and 40 years old with Graves' hyperthyroidism.

V is TRBV6-1 and J is TRBJ2-7, with D tentatively TRBD1 (5 bases). The CDR3 covers 11 residues. Germline CDR1 reads MNHNS; CDR2 reads SASEGT. Trimming left V 8 bases short and J 1 base short, with 6 bases between. The CDR3 coding sequence is TGTGCCAGCCCAGGGTCCTACGAGCAGTACTTC. It translates to CASPGSYEQYF.

This clonotype occurred many times. The rearrangement links TRBV27 to TRBJ1-2; D might be TRBD1 (6 bases). This CDR3 is 17 amino acids long. Trimming took off 5 bases at V and 3 bases at J, with 22 bases between the two ends. Germline V gene lookup returns CDR1 MNHEY and CDR2 SMNVEV (reference sequence). The CDR3 sequence is CASSPDRRDTRDYGYTF. The CDR3 DNA reads TGTGCCAGCAGTCCCGACCGTCGGGACACAAGAGACTATGGCTACACCTTC.

The table lists this clonotype with a few counts. The chain employs TRBV27 and TRBJ2-3, with D tentatively TRBD1 or TRBD2 (6 bases each). CDR3 length: 14 amino acids. Germline CDR1 and CDR2: MNHEY and SMNVEV (reference sequence). V gave up 4 bases and J gave up 6 bases, with 14 bases separating them. CDR3 protein: CASSSRGRWDTQYF. Here the CDR3 DNA reads TGTGCCAGCAGTTCTAGGGGGAGGTGGGATACGCAGTATTTT.

This clonotype appeared a few times. This rearrangement joins TRBV6-2 or TRBV6-3 to TRBJ1-1, with D hard to call. In germline, CDR1 is MNHEY, CDR2 SVGEGT. The CDR3 contains 13 residues. With 2 bases removed from V and 8 bases from J, the gap between germline ends came to 12 bases. As DNA, the CDR3 is TGTGCCAGCAGTTACAAGGCAGCGGCCGAAGCTTTCTTT. This codes for CASSYKAAAEAFF.

This chain uses TRBV28 with TRBJ1-1; 9 bases fit TRBD1. The CDR3 spans 13 residues. Germline values: CDR1 MDHEN, CDR2 SYDVKM. With 4 bases clipped from V and 10 bases from J, the junction kept 7 bases outside the gene matches. The CDR3 nucleotides read TGTGCCAGCAGTTCGACCGGGACAGGGACAGCTTTCTTT. Protein: CASSSTGTGTAFF.

The chain joins TRBV27 to TRBJ2-5; 7 bases match TRBD1. V lost 5 bases, J lost 3 bases, and 6 bases stayed unmatched. CDR1 and CDR2 (germline): MNHEY, SMNVEV (reference sequence). CDR3 length equals 14 residues. The CDR3 loop is CASSIQGPEETQYF. CDR3 coding DNA: TGTGCCAGCAGTATACAGGGGCCTGAAGAGACCCAGTACTTC.

V gene TRBV24-1 combines with J gene TRBJ2-2; a weak D match, TRBD2 (6 bases). V dropped 1 base and J dropped 2 bases, with 13 bases sitting between them. Germline CDR1 reads KGHDR; CDR2 reads SFDVKD. CDR3 length: 17 residues. The CDR3 sequence: CATSDFGGKENTGELFF. CDR3 bases: TGTGCCACCAGTGATTTCGGGGGAAAGGAAAACACCGGGGAGCTGTTTTTT.

This clonotype occurred many times. J is TRBJ2-3 and V is TRBV7-8, with D possibly called TRBD1 or TRBD2 (5 bases each). CDR1 and CDR2 (germline): SGHVS, FQNEAQ. The CDR3 is made up of 15 amino acids. V shed 5 bases and J shed 2 bases, with 14 bases lying between them. The CDR3 sequence: CASSPPWGNTDTQYF. CDR3 coding DNA: TGTGCCAGCAGCCCCCCATGGGGGAACACAGATACGCAGTATTTT.

For this clonotype: This may arise from a read error, as a much more abundant clone is one base away. DNA for the CDR3: TGTGCCAGCAGGGCGCCGACAGACAAGCAGTACTTC. Amino acids: CASRAPTDKQYF. The chain recombines TRBV6-1 with TRBJ2-7; possibly TRBD1 for D (5 bases). In germline, CDR1 is MNHNS, CDR2 SASEGT. V was shortened by 6 bases and J by 8 bases, with 14 bases between the two germline ends. The CDR3 contains 12 residues.

The chain employs TRBV19 and TRBJ2-5; TRBD2 matches 12 bases. The V segment lost 4 bases and the J segment 4 bases; nucleotides outside the gene matches: 7. Germline CDR1 and CDR2: LNHDA and SQIVND (reference sequence). The CDR3 extends over 16 amino acids. CDR3 protein: CASSTTSGRRGETQYF. The CDR3 coding sequence is TGTGCCAGTAGTACTACTAGCGGGAGGCGAGGAGAGACCCAGTACTTC.

The chain joins TRBV24-1 to TRBJ2-5; D might be TRBD1 (5 bases). Germline V gene sequence: CDR1 KGHDR, CDR2 SFDVKD. There are 16 residues in the CDR3. Trimming shortened V by 5 bases and J by 2 bases, and 17 bases separated the two germline ends. The CDR3 DNA reads TGTGCCACCAGTGCCCGGCTTACAGGCCCTCAAGAGACCCAGTACTTC. Its protein is CATSARLTGPQETQYF.

Turning to this clonotype: One end of the junction fails to match germline, which may point to a read error. V is TRBV5-1 and J is TRBJ2-7; TRBD2 matches 13 bases. Germline V CDR1 and CDR2: SGHRS, YFSETQ. The CDR3 runs to 17 residues. CDR3 DNA sequence: TGCGCCAGCAGTTTGGGACTAGCGGGGTCGAGCTCCTACGAGCAGTACTTC. Its translation: CASSLGLAGSSSYEQYF. The whole variable domain, filled in from reference TRBV5-1 and TRBJ2-7, reads KAGVTQTPRYLIKTRGQQVTLSCSPISGHRSVSWYQQTPGQGLQFLFEYFSETQRNKGNFPGRFSGRQFSNSRSEMNVSTLELGDSALYLCASSLGLAGSSSYEQYFGPGTRLTVT.